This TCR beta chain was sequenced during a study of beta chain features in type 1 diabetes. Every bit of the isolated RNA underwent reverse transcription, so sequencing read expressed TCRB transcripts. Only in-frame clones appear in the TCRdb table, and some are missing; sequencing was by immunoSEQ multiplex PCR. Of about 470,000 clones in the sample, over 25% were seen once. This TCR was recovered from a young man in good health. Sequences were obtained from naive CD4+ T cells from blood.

CDR3 coding DNA: TGTGCCAGCTCGCGGACAGGGCCTCAAGAGACCCAGTACTTC. Its protein product is CASSRTGPQETQYF. The rearrangement joins TRBV18 to TRBJ2-5, with TRBD1 matching over 8 bases. The CDR3 consists of 14 residues. Germline assignment: CDR1 KGHSH and CDR2 LQKENI. The ends lost 6 bases at V and 2 bases at J; junction bases unmatched: 5.